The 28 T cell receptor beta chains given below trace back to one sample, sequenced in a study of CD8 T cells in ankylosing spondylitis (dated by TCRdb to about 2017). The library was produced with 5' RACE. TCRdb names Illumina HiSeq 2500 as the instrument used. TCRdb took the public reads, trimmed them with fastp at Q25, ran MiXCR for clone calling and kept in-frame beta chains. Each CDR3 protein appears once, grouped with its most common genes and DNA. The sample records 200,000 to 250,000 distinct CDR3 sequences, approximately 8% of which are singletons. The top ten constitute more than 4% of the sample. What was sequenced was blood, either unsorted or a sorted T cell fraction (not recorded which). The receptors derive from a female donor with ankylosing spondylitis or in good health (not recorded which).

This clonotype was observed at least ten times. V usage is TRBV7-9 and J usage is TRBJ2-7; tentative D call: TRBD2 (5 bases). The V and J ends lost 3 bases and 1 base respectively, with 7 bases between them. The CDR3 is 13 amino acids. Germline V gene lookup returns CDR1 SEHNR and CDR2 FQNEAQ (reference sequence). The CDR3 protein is CASSFRESYEQYF. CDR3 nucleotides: TGTGCCAGCAGCTTTAGGGAGTCCTACGAGCAGTACTTC.

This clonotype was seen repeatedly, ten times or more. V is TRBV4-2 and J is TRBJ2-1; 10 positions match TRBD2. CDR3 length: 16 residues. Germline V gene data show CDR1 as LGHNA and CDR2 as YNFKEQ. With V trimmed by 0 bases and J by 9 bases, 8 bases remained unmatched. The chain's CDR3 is CASSQEASGSLGEQFF. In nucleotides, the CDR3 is TGTGCCAGCAGCCAAGAAGCTAGCGGGAGCCTAGGTGAGCAGTTCTTC.

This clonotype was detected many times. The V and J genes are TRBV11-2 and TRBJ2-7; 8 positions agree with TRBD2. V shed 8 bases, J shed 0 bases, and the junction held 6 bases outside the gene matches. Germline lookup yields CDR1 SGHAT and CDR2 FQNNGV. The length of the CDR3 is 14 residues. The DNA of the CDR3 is TGTGCCAGCTTGGTAGCGGGAATCTCCTACGAGCAGTACTTC. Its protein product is CASLVAGISYEQYF.

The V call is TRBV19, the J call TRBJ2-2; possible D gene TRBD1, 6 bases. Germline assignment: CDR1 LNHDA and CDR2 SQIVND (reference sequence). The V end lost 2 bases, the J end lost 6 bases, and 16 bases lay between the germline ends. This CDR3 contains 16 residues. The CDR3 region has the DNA TGTGCCAGTAGTATATCAACAGGGTACATCGCCGGGGAGCTGTTTTTT. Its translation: CASSISTGYIAGELFF.

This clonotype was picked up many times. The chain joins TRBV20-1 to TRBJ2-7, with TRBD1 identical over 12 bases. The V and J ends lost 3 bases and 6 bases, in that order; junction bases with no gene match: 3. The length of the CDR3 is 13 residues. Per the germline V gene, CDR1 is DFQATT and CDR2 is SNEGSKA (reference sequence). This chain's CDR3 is CSASRDRGREQYF. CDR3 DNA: TGCAGTGCTAGCCGGGACAGGGGGCGCGAGCAGTACTTC.

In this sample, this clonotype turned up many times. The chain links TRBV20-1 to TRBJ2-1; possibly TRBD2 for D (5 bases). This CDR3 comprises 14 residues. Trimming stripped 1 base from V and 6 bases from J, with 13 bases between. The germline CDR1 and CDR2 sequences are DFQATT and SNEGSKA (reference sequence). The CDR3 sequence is CSARVLASGNEQFF. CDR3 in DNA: TGCAGTGCTAGAGTATTAGCGAGCGGCAATGAGCAGTTCTTC.

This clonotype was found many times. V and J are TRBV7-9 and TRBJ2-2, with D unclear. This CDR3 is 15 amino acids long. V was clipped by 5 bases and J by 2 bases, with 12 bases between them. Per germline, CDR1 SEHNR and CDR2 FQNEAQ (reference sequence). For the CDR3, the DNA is TGTGCCAGCAGCCTGACGGACCTCAACACCGGGGAGCTGTTTTTT. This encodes CASSLTDLNTGELFF.

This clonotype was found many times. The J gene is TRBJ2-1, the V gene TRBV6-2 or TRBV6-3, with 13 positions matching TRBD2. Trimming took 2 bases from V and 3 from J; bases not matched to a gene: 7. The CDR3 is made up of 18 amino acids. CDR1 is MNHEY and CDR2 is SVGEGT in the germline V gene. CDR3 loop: CASSYTSGRARNYNEQFF. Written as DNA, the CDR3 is TGTGCCAGCAGTTACACTAGCGGGAGGGCCAGGAACTACAATGAGCAGTTCTTC.

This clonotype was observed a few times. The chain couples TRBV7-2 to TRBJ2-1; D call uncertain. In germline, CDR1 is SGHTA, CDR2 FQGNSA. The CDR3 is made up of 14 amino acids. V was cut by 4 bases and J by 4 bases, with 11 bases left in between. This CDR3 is CASSSPLPYNEQFF. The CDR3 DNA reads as TGTGCCAGCAGCTCCCCCCTACCGTACAATGAGCAGTTCTTC. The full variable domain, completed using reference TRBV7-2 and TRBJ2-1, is GAGVSQSPSNKVTEKGKDVELRCDPISGHTALYWYRQSLGQGLEFLIYFQGNSAPDKSGLPSDRFSAERTGGSVSTLTIQRTQQEDSAVYLCASSSPLPYNEQFFGPGTRLTVL.

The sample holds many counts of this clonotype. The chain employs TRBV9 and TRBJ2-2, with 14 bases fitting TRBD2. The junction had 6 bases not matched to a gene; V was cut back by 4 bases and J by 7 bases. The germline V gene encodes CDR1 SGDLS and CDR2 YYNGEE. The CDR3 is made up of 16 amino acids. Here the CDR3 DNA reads TGTGCCAGCAGCCCATCCGGGACTAGCGGGGGCGGGGAGCTGTTTTTT. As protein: CASSPSGTSGGGELFF.

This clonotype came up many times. CDR3 residues: CASSPRTSGGNEQFF. The CDR3 region has the DNA TGCGCCAGCAGCCCGCGGACTAGCGGAGGCAATGAGCAGTTCTTC. The V call is TRBV5-1, the J call TRBJ2-1; 10 nucleotides agree with TRBD2. Per the germline V gene, CDR1 is SGHRS and CDR2 is YFSETQ. This CDR3 spans 15 amino acids. Trimming removed 4 bases from V and 6 bases from J; junction bases left unmatched: 7.

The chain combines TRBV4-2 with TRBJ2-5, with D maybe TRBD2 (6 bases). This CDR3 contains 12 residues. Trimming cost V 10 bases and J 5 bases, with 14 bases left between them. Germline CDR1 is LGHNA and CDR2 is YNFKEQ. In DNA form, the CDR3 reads TGTGCCATCGGCCCGGAGGGGGAGACCCAGTACTTC. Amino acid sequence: CAIGPEGETQYF.

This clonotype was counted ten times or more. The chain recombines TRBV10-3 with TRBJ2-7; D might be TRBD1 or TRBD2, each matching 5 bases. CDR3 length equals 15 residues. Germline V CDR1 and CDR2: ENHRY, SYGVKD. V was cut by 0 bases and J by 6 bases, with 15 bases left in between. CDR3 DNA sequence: TGTGCCATCAGTGAGTCGAGGACACGGGGCATCGAGCAGTACTTC. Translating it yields CAISESRTRGIEQYF.

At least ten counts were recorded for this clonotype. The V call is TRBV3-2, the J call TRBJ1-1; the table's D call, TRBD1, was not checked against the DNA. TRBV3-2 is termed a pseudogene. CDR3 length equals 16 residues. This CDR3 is CASSLRDGGPNTEAFF. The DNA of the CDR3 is TGTGCCAGCAGCCTCAGGGATGGGGGACCGAACACTGAAGCTTTCTTT.

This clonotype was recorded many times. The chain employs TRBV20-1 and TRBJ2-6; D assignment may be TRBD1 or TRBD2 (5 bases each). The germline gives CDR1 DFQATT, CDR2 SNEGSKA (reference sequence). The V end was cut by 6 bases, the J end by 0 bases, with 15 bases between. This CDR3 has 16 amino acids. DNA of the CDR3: TGCAGTGCAGAGGGGCGTCTAGGCTCTGGGGCCAACGTCCTGACTTTC. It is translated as CSAEGRLGSGANVLTF.

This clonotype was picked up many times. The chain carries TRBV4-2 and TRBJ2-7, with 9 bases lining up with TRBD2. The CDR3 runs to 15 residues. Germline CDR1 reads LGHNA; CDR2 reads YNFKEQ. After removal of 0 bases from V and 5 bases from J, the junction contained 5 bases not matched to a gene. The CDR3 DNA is TGTGCCAGCAGCCAAGATTGGGCTAGCGGGAACGAGCAGTACTTC. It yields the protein CASSQDWASGNEQYF.

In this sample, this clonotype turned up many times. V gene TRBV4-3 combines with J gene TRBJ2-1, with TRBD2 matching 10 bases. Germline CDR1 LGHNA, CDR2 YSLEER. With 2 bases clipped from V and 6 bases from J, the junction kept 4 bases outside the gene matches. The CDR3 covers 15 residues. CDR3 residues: CASSQLAGASNEQFF. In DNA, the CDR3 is TGCGCCAGCAGCCAACTAGCGGGAGCGAGCAATGAGCAGTTCTTC.

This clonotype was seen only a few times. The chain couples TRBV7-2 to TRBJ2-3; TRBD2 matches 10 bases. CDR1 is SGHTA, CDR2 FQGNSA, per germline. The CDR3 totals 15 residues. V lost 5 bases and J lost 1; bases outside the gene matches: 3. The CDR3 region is CASSVGLAGTDTQYF. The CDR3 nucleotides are TGTGCCAGCAGCGTCGGACTAGCGGGCACAGATACGCAGTATTTT.

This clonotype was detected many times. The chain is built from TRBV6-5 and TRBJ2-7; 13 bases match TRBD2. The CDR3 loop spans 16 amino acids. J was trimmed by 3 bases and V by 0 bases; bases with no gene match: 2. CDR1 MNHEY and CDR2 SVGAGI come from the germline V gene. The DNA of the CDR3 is TGTGCCAGCAGTTACTCGAGACTAGCGGGAGGCTACGAGCAGTACTTC. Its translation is CASSYSRLAGGYEQYF.

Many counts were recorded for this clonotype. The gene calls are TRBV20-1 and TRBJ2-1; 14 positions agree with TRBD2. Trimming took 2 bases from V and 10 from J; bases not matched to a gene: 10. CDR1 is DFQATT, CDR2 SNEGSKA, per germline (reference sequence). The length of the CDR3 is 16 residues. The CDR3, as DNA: TGCAGTGCTAGAAGGCCGACTAGCGGGAGGGCCGGAGAGCAGTTCTTC. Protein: CSARRPTSGRAGEQFF.

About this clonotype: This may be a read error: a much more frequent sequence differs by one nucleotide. The CDR3 coding sequence is TGTGCCAGCAGCTCCGGGACAGACAATGAGCAGTTCTTC. This translates into CASSSGTDNEQFF. The V call is TRBV11-2, the J call TRBJ2-1; 7 bases fit TRBD1. Trimming cost V 4 bases and J 5 bases; bases outside gene matches: 2. The CDR3 covers 13 residues. Germline CDR1 reads SGHAT; CDR2 reads FQNNGV.

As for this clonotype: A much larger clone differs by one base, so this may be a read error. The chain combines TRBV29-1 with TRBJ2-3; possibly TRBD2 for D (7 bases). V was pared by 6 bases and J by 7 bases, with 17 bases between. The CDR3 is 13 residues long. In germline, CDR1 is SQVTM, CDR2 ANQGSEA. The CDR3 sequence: CSVKGGQGNTQYF. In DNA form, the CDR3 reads TGCAGCGTGAAGGGGGGGCAAGGAAATACGCAGTATTTT.

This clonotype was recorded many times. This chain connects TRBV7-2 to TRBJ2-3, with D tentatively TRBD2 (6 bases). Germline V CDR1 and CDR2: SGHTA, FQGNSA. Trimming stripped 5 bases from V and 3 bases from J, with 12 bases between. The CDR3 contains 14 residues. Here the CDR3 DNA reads TGTGCCAGCAGCGGACGGACTACAACAGATACGCAGTATTTT. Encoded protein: CASSGRTTTDTQYF.

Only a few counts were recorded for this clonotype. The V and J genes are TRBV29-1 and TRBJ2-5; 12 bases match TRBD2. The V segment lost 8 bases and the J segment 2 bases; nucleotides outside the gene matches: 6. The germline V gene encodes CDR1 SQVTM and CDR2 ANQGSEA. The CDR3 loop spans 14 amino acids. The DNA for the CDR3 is TGCAGCTCGACTAGCGGGAGCCTACAAGAGACCCAGTACTTC. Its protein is CSSTSGSLQETQYF. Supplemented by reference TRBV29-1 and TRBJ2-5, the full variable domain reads SAVISQKPSRDICQRGTSLTIQCQVDSQVTMMFWYRQQPGQSLTLIATANQGSEATYESGFVIDKFPISRPNLTFSTLTVSNMSPEDSSIYLCSSTSGSLQETQYFGPGTRLLVL.

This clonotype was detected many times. The CDR3, as DNA: TGCAGTGCTAGAGACAGGCCGAGACGGGAAAAACTGTTTTTT. It is translated as CSARDRPRREKLFF. V and J are TRBV20-1 and TRBJ1-4; D is unclear. Between the trimmed V and J ends, which lost 0 bases and 8 bases, there was a span of 13 bases. This CDR3 region has 14 residues. Germline assignment: CDR1 DFQATT and CDR2 SNEGSKA (reference sequence).

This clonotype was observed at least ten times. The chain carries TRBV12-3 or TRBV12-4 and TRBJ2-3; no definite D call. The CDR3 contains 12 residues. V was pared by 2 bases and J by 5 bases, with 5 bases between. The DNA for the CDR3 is TGTGCCAGCAGTTTATACGGAGATACGCAGTATTTT. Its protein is CASSLYGDTQYF.

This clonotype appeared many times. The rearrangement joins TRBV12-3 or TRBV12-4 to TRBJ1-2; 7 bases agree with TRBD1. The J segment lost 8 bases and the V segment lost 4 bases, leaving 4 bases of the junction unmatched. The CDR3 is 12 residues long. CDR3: CASSSTGPGYTF. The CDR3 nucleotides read TGTGCCAGCAGTTCGACAGGGCCCGGCTACACCTTC.

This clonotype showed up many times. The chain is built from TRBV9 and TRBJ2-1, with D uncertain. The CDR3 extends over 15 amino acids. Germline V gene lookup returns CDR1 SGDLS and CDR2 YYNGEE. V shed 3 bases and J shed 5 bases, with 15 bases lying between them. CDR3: CASSAGPSPNNEQFF. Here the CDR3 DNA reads TGTGCCAGCAGCGCCGGACCCAGCCCTAACAATGAGCAGTTCTTC.